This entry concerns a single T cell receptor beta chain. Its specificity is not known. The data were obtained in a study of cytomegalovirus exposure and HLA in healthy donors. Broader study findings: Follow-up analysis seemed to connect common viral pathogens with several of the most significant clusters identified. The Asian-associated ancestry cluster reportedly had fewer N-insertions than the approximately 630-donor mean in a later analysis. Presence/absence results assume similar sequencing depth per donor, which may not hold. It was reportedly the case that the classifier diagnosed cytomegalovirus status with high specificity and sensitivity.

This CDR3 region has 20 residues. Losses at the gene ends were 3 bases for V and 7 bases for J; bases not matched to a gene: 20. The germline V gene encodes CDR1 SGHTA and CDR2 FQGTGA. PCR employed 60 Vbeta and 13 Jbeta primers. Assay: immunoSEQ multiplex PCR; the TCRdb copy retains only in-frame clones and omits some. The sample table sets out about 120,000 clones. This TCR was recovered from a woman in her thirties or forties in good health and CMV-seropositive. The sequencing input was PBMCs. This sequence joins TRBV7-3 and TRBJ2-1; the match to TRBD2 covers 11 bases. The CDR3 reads CASSFGSGSTGTSGGNEQFF. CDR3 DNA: TGTGCCAGCAGCTTTGGTTCGGGCAGCACCGGGACTAGCGGCGGAAATGAGCAGTTCTTC.